This T cell receptor beta chain was identified during a study of cytomegalovirus exposure and HLA in healthy donors. The PCR was carried out with 60 Vbeta primers and 13 Jbeta primers. Here immunoSEQ multiplex PCR was the method, and the copy in TCRdb shows in-frame clones only, minus some. The sample lists about 160,000 clones; roughly nine tenths were seen once. The length of the CDR3 is 12 residues. Germline loops: CDR1 MNHNY, CDR2 SVGAGI (reference sequence). The V end lost 2 bases, the J end lost 3 bases, and 4 bases lay between the germline ends. Sequenced material: PBMCs. V is TRBV6-6 and J is TRBJ1-1; no firm D call. This TCR derives from a woman in her thirties in good health and CMV-seronegative. In DNA, the CDR3 is TGTGCCAGCAGTTACGCGGACACTGAAGCTTTCTTT. Translation gives CASSYADTEAFF.